The 20 T cell receptor beta chains below all came from one sample that was sequenced in a study of cytomegalovirus exposure and HLA in healthy donors. Researchers ran the PCR with 60 Vbeta and 13 Jbeta primers. The data were produced by immunoSEQ multiplex PCR, yet TCRdb's version contains in-frame clones alone and is incomplete. The repertoire holds some 150,000 clones, with about 83% as singletons. The source material was PBMCs. These receptors originate from a woman aged 40 to 50 in good health and CMV-seronegative.

This chain links TRBV6-1 with TRBJ1-1, with no clear D. Germline V gene sequence: CDR1 MNHNS, CDR2 SASEGT. CDR3 length equals 13 residues. Trimming stripped 7 bases from V and 0 bases from J, with 9 bases between. The CDR3 DNA follows: TGTGCCAGCATGAATGAGGTGAACACTGAAGCTTTCTTT. Amino acid sequence: CASMNEVNTEAFF.

J is TRBJ2-2 and V is TRBV21-1; the table's D call, TRBD2, was not checked against the DNA. TRBV21-1 counts as a pseudogene. The CDR3 contains 18 residues. The CDR3, as DNA: TGTGCCAGCAGCAAAATGGGTAACCCGGGAGCGAACACCGGGGAGCTGTTTTTT. It translates to CASSKMGNPGANTGELFF.

The rearrangement links TRBV5-1 to TRBJ2-7, with D perhaps matching TRBD1 (5 bases). Trimming took off 3 bases at V and 3 bases at J, with 13 bases between the two ends. This CDR3 has 14 residues. The V gene's germline CDR1 is SGHRS and CDR2 YFSETQ. The CDR3: CASSYDSPLYEQYF. Written as DNA, the CDR3 is TGCGCCAGCAGCTACGACAGCCCGCTCTACGAGCAGTACTTC.

CDR3 protein: CASSDSTGTTEAFF. The DNA of the CDR3 is TGTGCCAGCAGTGACTCAACAGGGACCACTGAAGCTTTCTTT. The chain joins TRBV6-4 to TRBJ1-1, with D tentatively TRBD1 (6 bases). The CDR3 consists of 14 residues. Germline lookup yields CDR1 MRHNA and CDR2 SNTAGT. V was pared by 0 bases and J by 4 bases, with 9 bases between.

The gene calls are TRBV7-2 and TRBJ2-5; D perhaps matches TRBD2 (5 bases). Trimming left V 5 bases short and J 11 bases short, with 15 bases between. This CDR3 region has 12 residues. Germline V lookup: CDR1 SGHTA, CDR2 FQGNSA. The DNA of the CDR3 is TGTGCCAGCAGCCCGGGAAGAAGGGAGCAGTACTTC. This translates into CASSPGRREQYF. The full variable domain, its missing parts supplied by reference TRBV7-2 and TRBJ2-5, is GAGVSQSPSNKVTEKGKDVELRCDPISGHTALYWYRQSLGQGLEFLIYFQGNSAPDKSGLPSDRFSAERTGGSVSTLTIQRTQQEDSAVYLCASSPGRREQYFGPGTRLLVL.

This clone was observed a handful of times. In nucleotides, the CDR3 is TGCAGCGCCCGGGCGGGAGCTGGGGCCAACGTCCTGACTTTC. This gives the protein CSARAGAGANVLTF. The rearrangement uses TRBV29-1 and TRBJ2-6; 7 bases are shared with TRBD2. The CDR3 totals 14 residues. V lost 7 bases, J lost 2 bases, and 5 bases stayed unmatched. CDR1 is SQVTM, CDR2 ANQGSEA, per germline. Full variable domain (outside the CDR3, taken from reference TRBV29-1 and TRBJ2-6): SAVISQKPSRDICQRGTSLTIQCQVDSQVTMMFWYRQQPGQSLTLIATANQGSEATYESGFVIDKFPISRPNLTFSTLTVSNMSPEDSSIYLCSARAGAGANVLTFGAGSRLTVL.

The rearrangement links TRBV5-8 to TRBJ2-5, with D perhaps matching TRBD1 (5 bases). The V gene lost 4 bases and the J gene lost 2 bases, with 12 bases spanning the gap. The length of the CDR3 is 14 residues. Looked up from germline, CDR1 is SGHTS and CDR2 is YDEGEE. The CDR3 bases are TGTGCCAGCAGCCCACAGGACGGACAAGAGACCCAGTACTTC. This translates into CASSPQDGQETQYF.

The chain couples TRBV5-6 to TRBJ1-1, with D perhaps matching TRBD1 (5 bases). This CDR3 contains 18 residues. Germline CDR1 is SGHDT and CDR2 is YYEEEE. V dropped 3 bases and J dropped 2 bases, with 23 bases sitting between them. The CDR3 DNA reads TGTGCCAGCAGCTCCCGGGGGGGGTCGTTGCGATTTAACACTGAAGCTTTCTTT. This encodes CASSSRGGSLRFNTEAFF. Filled out from reference TRBV5-6 and TRBJ1-1, the complete variable domain reads DAGVTQSPTHLIKTRGQQVTLRCSPKSGHDTVSWYQQALGQGPQFIFQYYEEEERQRGNFPDRFSGHQFPNYSSELNVNALLLGDSALYLCASSSRGGSLRFNTEAFFGQGTRLTVV.

This clone appeared a few times. The V and J genes are TRBV11-2 and TRBJ1-1, with unresolved D. The CDR3 length is 14 residues. Trimming left V 6 bases short and J 0 bases short, with 11 bases between. Germline V gives CDR1 SGHAT, CDR2 FQNNGV. CDR3 in amino acids: CASSGLNMNTEAFF. In nucleotides, the CDR3 is TGTGCCAGCAGTGGCCTTAACATGAACACTGAAGCTTTCTTT.

The gene calls are TRBV5-1 and TRBJ1-1; D may be TRBD1 (5 bases). V dropped 3 bases and J dropped 3 bases, with 15 bases sitting between them. Looked up from germline, CDR1 is SGHRS and CDR2 is YFSETQ. The CDR3 loop spans 15 amino acids. CDR3 loop: CASSSQGLRDTEAFF. The CDR3 region has the DNA TGCGCCAGCAGCTCCCAGGGTTTAAGGGACACTGAAGCTTTCTTT. The full variable domain, with the rest looked up from reference TRBV5-1 and TRBJ1-1, is KAGVTQTPRYLIKTRGQQVTLSCSPISGHRSVSWYQQTPGQGLQFLFEYFSETQRNKGNFPGRFSGRQFSNSRSEMNVSTLELGDSALYLCASSSQGLRDTEAFFGQGTRLTVV.

The V and J genes are TRBV4-2 and TRBJ2-3; 12 positions agree with TRBD2. Germline V gives CDR1 LGHNA, CDR2 YNFKEQ. This CDR3 comprises 20 residues. V lost 6 bases, J lost 4 bases, and 20 bases stayed unmatched. CDR3 in amino acids: CASRRGNRLAGVTGADTQYF. In DNA form, the CDR3 reads TGTGCCAGCAGAAGGGGCAACCGACTAGCGGGGGTCACGGGGGCAGATACGCAGTATTTT.

This chain links TRBV6-4 with TRBJ2-3; 9 bases agree with TRBD2. Germline CDR1 is MRHNA and CDR2 is SNTAGT. The CDR3 runs 16 residues. Trimming cost V 4 bases and J 3 bases; bases outside gene matches: 8. CDR3 region: CASSVQAGGETDTQYF. CDR3 bases: TGTGCCAGCAGTGTCCAAGCGGGGGGCGAGACAGATACGCAGTATTTT.

This clone was counted a single time. V is TRBV5-8 and J is TRBJ2-7; 8 bases line up with TRBD2. This CDR3 spans 14 amino acids. Losses at the gene ends were 0 bases for V and 7 bases for J; bases not matched to a gene: 6. Germline values: CDR1 SGHTS, CDR2 YDEGEE. The CDR3 sequence is CASSLGGLAREQYF. The CDR3, as DNA: TGTGCCAGCAGCTTGGGAGGACTAGCACGGGAGCAGTACTTC.

DNA of the CDR3: TGTGCCAGCAGTTTATCGGTGTACGGAGTTTATTATTTCTTT. It is translated as CASSLSVYGVYYFF. This chain joins TRBV27 and TRBJ1-1; D call uncertain. V was shortened by 0 bases and J by 13 bases, with 18 bases between the two germline ends. CDR1 MNHEY and CDR2 SMNVEV come from the germline V gene (reference sequence). The CDR3 has 14 residues.

This clone was detected once. The chain combines TRBV30 with TRBJ1-2, with TRBD1 as a possible D gene (6 bases). Trimming removed 6 bases from V and 6 bases from J, with 17 bases in between. The CDR3 is 13 amino acids. The V gene's germline CDR1 is GTSNPN and CDR2 SVGIG (reference sequence). The CDR3: CACRGGAKNGYTF. DNA of the CDR3: TGTGCCTGCCGTGGGGGGGCGAAAAATGGCTACACCTTC.

The chain uses TRBV7-8 and TRBJ1-1; weak D call: TRBD1 (5 bases). V lost 6 bases and J lost 3, with 14 bases in between. CDR3 length equals 14 residues. Germline lookup yields CDR1 SGHVS and CDR2 FQNEAQ. The CDR3: CASSSTGGDTEAFF. CDR3 nucleotides: TGTGCCAGCAGTTCGACCGGGGGAGACACTGAAGCTTTCTTT.

This chain links TRBV7-2 with TRBJ2-1; D is possibly TRBD1 (5 bases). This CDR3 has 14 amino acids. With 1 base removed from V and 7 bases from J, the gap between germline ends came to 11 bases. The germline V gene has CDR1 SGHTA and CDR2 FQGNSA. The CDR3, as DNA: TGTGCCAGCAGCTTAGATCGGACACCAAATGAGCAGTTCTTC. It specifies CASSLDRTPNEQFF. The full variable domain, in which reference TRBV7-2 and TRBJ2-1 provide the parts outside the CDR3, is GAGVSQSPSNKVTEKGKDVELRCDPISGHTALYWYRQSLGQGLEFLIYFQGNSAPDKSGLPSDRFSAERTGGSVSTLTIQRTQQEDSAVYLCASSLDRTPNEQFFGPGTRLTVL.

This clone was seen a few times. This chain uses TRBV6-1 with TRBJ1-2, with unresolved D. Germline CDR1 reads MNHNS; CDR2 reads SASEGT. Trimming cost V 11 bases and J 1 base, with 14 bases left between them. CDR3 length equals 13 residues. The DNA of the CDR3 is TGTGCCGCGAAGGCGGATGATAACTATGGCTACACCTTC. It is translated as CAAKADDNYGYTF.

This clone was counted ten times or more. The V and J genes are TRBV6-1 and TRBJ2-7, with 10 bases identical to TRBD1. The CDR3 is 15 amino acids. In germline, CDR1 is MNHNS, CDR2 SASEGT. V lost 0 bases and J lost 2; bases outside the gene matches: 1. CDR3: CASSEAGTGAYEQYF. The CDR3 DNA reads as TGTGCCAGCAGTGAAGCCGGGACAGGGGCCTACGAGCAGTACTTC.

The V and J genes are TRBV2 and TRBJ1-1; D possibly corresponds to TRBD1 (5 bases). Germline lookup yields CDR1 SNHLY and CDR2 FYNNEI. V lost 8 bases and J 0 bases, leaving 13 bases between the germline ends. This CDR3 is built from 14 residues. CDR3 region: CASGAGVLNTEAFF. Written as DNA, the CDR3 is TGTGCCAGCGGGGCCGGAGTTTTGAACACTGAAGCTTTCTTT.